The 5 T cell receptor beta chains below come from one sample, sequenced in a study of T cells in Graves' hyperthyroidism and ophthalmopathy (dated by TCRdb to about 2019). Receptor libraries were prepared by multiplex PCR. Sequenced using an Illumina HiSeq 2000. The TCR beta CDR3 regions were amplified from RNA transcripts. The first round of RT-PCR for the TCR CDR3 was performed with the HTBI primer set and the Qiagen OneStep RT-PCR kit. TCRdb ran its own pipeline on the public reads, namely fastp trimming at Q25 and MiXCR clone calling, and kept in-frame beta chains. For every CDR3 protein sequence, its rows merge into one entry that carries the most common genes and DNA. The table for this sample lists some 570,000 distinct CDR3 sequences; 13% to 15% of them were counted only once. The ten top clones hold less than 9% of the sample. The sequenced sample consisted of blood. Receptors were obtained from a woman between 18 and 29 years old with Graves' ophthalmopathy.

This chain joins TRBV14 and TRBJ1-6; maybe TRBD1 (5 bases). Germline V lookup: CDR1 SGHDN, CDR2 FVKESK. There are 17 residues in the CDR3. Trimming removed 1 base at V and 5 bases at J, with 15 bases between. The CDR3 DNA reads as TGTGCCAGCAGCCAAGGCATCGGGGCTTCTGATAATTCACCCCTCCACTTT. Amino acid sequence: CASSQGIGASDNSPLHF.

The rearrangement links TRBV19 to TRBJ2-7, with TRBD1 matching over 8 bases. Germline lookup yields CDR1 LNHDA and CDR2 SQIVND (reference sequence). The trim removed 3 bases at V and 3 bases at J, leaving 7 bases unmatched. This CDR3 spans 15 amino acids. Here the CDR3 DNA reads TGTGCCAGTAGTATTCGTCCAGGGGGCGGCTACGAGCAGTACTTC. As protein: CASSIRPGGGYEQYF.

This clonotype was counted only a few times. The chain employs TRBV24-1 and TRBJ2-3, with 7 bases aligning to TRBD1. J gave up 2 bases and V 5 bases, and 3 bases lay outside the gene matches. From germline, CDR1 is KGHDR and CDR2 SFDVKD. The CDR3 extends over 14 amino acids. The CDR3 region is CATSGGQSTDTQYF. In DNA form, the CDR3 reads TGTGCCACCAGTGGGGGACAGTCCACAGATACGCAGTATTTT.

This clonotype was observed a handful of times. The rearrangement uses TRBV28 and TRBJ2-7; D perhaps matches TRBD2 (5 bases). Germline values: CDR1 MDHEN, CDR2 SYDVKM. This CDR3 region has 13 residues. V gave up 9 bases and J gave up 2 bases, with 14 bases separating them. CDR3 coding DNA: TGTGCCAGGCGAGCTCACGGGGCCTACGAGCAGTACTTC. Its protein product is CARRAHGAYEQYF. The full variable domain, completed using reference TRBV28 and TRBJ2-7, is DVKVTQSSRYLVKRTGEKVFLECVQDMDHENMFWYRQDPGLGLRLIYFSYDVKMKEKGDIPEGYSVSREKKERFSLILESASTNQTSMYLCARRAHGAYEQYFGPGTRLTVT.

The sample holds a few counts of this clonotype. The chain carries TRBV3-1 and TRBJ2-2; TRBD2 aligns across 13 bases. J gave up 10 bases and V 4 bases, and 15 bases lay outside the gene matches. This CDR3 region has 18 residues. Germline CDR1 LGHDT, CDR2 YNNKEL (reference sequence). The CDR3 bases are TGTGCCAGCAGCCTGACGAATATTGTCGGGACTAGCGGGATGGAGCTGTTTTTT. Translation gives CASSLTNIVGTSGMELFF.